The T cell receptor beta chain under discussion was sequenced for a study of early T cells in non-severe SARS-CoV-2 infection. The table lists this clonotype with many counts. The protocol attached unique molecular identifiers to individual cDNA molecules. One entry per CDR3 protein results from TCRdb running MiXCR on the 5' RACE reads. This sample has almost 45,000 distinct CDR3 sequences, with over 5% found just once. CDR1 is SGHTA, CDR2 FQGNSA, per germline. Trimming pared 4 bases from V and 3 bases from J, leaving 10 bases between. The CDR3 is made up of 13 amino acids. The receptor comes from an adult who was a healthcare worker with PCR-confirmed SARS-CoV-2 infection or an uninfected control (not recorded which). The material sequenced was whole blood. This rearrangement joins TRBV7-2 to TRBJ2-7, with no clear D. CDR3 amino acids: CASSSTTHYEQYF. CDR3 nucleotides: TGTGCCAGCAGCTCAACGACTCACTACGAGCAGTACTTC.